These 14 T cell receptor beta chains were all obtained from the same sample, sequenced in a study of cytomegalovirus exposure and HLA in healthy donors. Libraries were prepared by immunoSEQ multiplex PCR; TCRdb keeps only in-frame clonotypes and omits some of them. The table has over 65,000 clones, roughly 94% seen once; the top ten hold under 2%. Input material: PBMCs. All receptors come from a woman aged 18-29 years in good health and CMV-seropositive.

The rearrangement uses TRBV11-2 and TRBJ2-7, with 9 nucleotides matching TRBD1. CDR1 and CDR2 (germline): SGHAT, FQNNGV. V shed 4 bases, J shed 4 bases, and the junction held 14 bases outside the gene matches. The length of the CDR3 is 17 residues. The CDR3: CASSSNFFLDRGYEQYF. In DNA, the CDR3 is TGTGCCAGCAGCTCAAACTTCTTTCTGGACAGGGGATACGAGCAGTACTTC. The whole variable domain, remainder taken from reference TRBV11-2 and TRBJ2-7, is EAGVAQSPRYKIIEKRQSVAFWCNPISGHATLYWYQQILGQGPKLLIQFQNNGVVDDSQLPKDRFSAERLKGVDSTLKIQPAKLEDSAVYLCASSSNFFLDRGYEQYFGPGTRLTVT.

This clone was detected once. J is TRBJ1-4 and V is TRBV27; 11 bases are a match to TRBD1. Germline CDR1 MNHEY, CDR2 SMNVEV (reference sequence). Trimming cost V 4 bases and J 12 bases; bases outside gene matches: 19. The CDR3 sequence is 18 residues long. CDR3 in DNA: TGTGCCAGCAGTTACCGTAGGACAGGGGGCTTGGGTAATGCGGAACTGTTTTTT. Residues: CASSYRRTGGLGNAELFF.

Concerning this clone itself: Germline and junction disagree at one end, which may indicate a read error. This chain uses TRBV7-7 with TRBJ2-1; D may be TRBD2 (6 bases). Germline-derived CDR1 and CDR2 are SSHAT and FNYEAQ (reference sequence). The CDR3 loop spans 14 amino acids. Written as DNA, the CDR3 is TGTGCTAGCAGCTTAGGACGGGGGACTCATGAGCAGTTCTTC. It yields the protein CASSLGRGTHEQFF. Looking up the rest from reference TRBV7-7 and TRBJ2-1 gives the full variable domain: GAGVSQSPRYKVTKRGQDVTLRCDPISSHATLYWYQQALGQGPEFLTYFNYEAQPDKSGLPSDRFSAERPEGSISTLTIQRTEQRDSAMYRCASSLGRGTHEQFFGPGTRLTVL.

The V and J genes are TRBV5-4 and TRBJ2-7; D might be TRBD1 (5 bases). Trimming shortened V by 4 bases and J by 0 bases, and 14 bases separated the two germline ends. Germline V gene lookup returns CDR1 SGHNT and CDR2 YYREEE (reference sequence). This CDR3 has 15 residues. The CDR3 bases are TGTGCCAGCAGCCCGGCAGGGTCCCTCTCCTACGAGCAGTACTTC. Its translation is CASSPAGSLSYEQYF.

The CDR3, as DNA: TGTGCCAGCAGCACGCGGACAGGGGGCAAGGCCGGGGAGCTGTTTTTT. Its translation is CASSTRTGGKAGELFF. V and J are TRBV7-6 and TRBJ2-2, with 11 positions matching TRBD1. This CDR3 comprises 16 residues. V was pared by 5 bases and J by 6 bases, with 8 bases of the junction left unmatched. From germline, CDR1 is SGHVS and CDR2 FNYEAQ.

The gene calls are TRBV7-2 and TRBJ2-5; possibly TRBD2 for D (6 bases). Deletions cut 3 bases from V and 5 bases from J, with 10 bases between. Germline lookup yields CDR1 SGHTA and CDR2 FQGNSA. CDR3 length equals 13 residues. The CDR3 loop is CASSFAGRETQYF. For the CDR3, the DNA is TGTGCCAGCAGCTTCGCAGGGAGGGAGACCCAGTACTTC.

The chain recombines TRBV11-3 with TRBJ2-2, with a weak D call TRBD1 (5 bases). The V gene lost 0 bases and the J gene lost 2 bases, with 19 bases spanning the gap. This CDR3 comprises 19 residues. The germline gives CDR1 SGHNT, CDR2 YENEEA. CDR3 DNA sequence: TGTGCCAGCAGCTTAGACGGGCGGTTCATGGGGCCTAACACCGGGGAGCTGTTTTTT. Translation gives CASSLDGRFMGPNTGELFF.

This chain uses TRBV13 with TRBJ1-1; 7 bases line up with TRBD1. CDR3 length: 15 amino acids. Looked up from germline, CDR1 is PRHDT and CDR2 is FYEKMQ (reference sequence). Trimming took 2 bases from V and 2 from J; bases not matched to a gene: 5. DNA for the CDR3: TGTGCCAGCAGCTTAATGGACAGGCTTAACACTGAAGCTTTCTTT. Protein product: CASSLMDRLNTEAFF.

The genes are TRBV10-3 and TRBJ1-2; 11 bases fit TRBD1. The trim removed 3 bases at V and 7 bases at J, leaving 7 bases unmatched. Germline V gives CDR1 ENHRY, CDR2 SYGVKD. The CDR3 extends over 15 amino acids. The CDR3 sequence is CAISDIGQGAFGYTF. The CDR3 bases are TGTGCCATCAGTGATATAGGACAGGGGGCATTTGGCTACACCTTC.

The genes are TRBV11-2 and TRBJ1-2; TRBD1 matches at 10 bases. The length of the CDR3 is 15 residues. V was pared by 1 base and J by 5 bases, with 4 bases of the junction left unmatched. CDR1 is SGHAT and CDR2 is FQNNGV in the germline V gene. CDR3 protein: CASSLGGTGVYGYTF. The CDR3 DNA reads TGTGCCAGCAGCTTAGGTGGGACAGGGGTTTATGGCTACACCTTC. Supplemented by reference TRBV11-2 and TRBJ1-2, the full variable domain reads EAGVAQSPRYKIIEKRQSVAFWCNPISGHATLYWYQQILGQGPKLLIQFQNNGVVDDSQLPKDRFSAERLKGVDSTLKIQPAKLEDSAVYLCASSLGGTGVYGYTFGSGTRLTVV.

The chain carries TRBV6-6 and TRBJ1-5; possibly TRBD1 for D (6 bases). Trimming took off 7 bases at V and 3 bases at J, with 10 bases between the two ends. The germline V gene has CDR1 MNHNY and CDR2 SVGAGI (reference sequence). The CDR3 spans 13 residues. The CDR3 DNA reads TGTGCCAGCAATGGACAGCACAATCAGCCCCAGCATTTT. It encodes CASNGQHNQPQHF.

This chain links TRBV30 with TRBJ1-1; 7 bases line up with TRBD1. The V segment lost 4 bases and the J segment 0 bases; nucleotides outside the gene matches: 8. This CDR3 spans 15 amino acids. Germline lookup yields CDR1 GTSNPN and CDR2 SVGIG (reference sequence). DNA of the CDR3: TGTGCCTGGACCGGGACAGCTCTCATGAACACTGAAGCTTTCTTT. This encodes CAWTGTALMNTEAFF.

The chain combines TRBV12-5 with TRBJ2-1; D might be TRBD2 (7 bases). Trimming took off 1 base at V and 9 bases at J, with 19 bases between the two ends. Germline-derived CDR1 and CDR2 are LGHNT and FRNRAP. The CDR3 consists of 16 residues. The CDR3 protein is CASGLARGGRVFEQFF. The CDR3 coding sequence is TGTGCTAGTGGTTTGGCCCGCGGGGGCAGGGTGTTTGAGCAGTTCTTC.

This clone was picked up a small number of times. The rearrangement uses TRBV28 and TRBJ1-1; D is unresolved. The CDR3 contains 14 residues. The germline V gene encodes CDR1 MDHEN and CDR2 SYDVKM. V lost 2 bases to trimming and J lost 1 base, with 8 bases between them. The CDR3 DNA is TGTGCCAGCAGTTTACCCCCAGGGAACACTGAAGCTTTCTTT. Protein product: CASSLPPGNTEAFF.